The clone carrying this T cell receptor (beta chain) has at least ten counts. Noted time point: newly diagnosed GD, antithyroid drugs for less than 3 months. With RNA extracted from PBMCs as input, the TCR library was made. Sequencing libraries for TCR beta were prepared with iRepertoire HTBI primers and Arm-PCR of CDR3 regions. MiXCR, applied by TCRdb to the multiplex PCR reads, yields one record per CDR3 protein. The sample records about 440,000 distinct CDR3 sequences, just under 15% being singletons. The sample comes from a study of regulatory T cells in long-lasting Graves disease. Germline values: CDR1 DFQATT, CDR2 SNEGSKA (reference sequence). The length of the CDR3 is 16 residues. Unmatched junction bases numbered 11, after V lost 3 bases and J lost 0 bases. These sequences were also reported in another study, on T cells in Graves' hyperthyroidism and ophthalmopathy.

The material sequenced was peripheral blood mononuclear cells (PBMCs), taken at new diagnosis, from a patient treated with antithyroid drugs. This sequence was found in a woman aged 25 to 39 with Graves disease. This chain connects TRBV20-1 to TRBJ2-7; 7 nucleotides agree with TRBD2. CDR3 coding DNA: TGCAGTGCTAGCAGGGTACTAGCGACGGACTCCTACGAGCAGTACTTC. This sequence encodes CSASRVLATDSYEQYF.